Here is one TCR beta chain with its context. None of the glioblastoma patients had an isocitrate dehydrogenase mutation. This entry belongs to a study of glioma-infiltrating T cells after dendritic cell vaccination. For the study at large: The vaccine used monocyte-derived dendritic cells pulsed overnight with autologous tumor lysate.

Sequenced by immunoSEQ multiplex PCR; TCRdb stores in-frame clones only, minus some. The table records tens of thousands of clones, around 80% of them present only once. The CDR3 has 14 amino acids. The V end lost 2 bases, the J end lost 5 bases, and 12 bases lay between the germline ends. Per the germline V gene, CDR1 is GTSNPN and CDR2 is SVGIG (reference sequence). This TCR came from a human donor with glioblastoma. The chain employs TRBV30 and TRBJ1-4; D perhaps matches TRBD1 (6 bases). Sequenced material: blood, taken before dendritic cell vaccination. CDR3 protein: CAWSYRVGNEKLFF. CDR3 DNA sequence: TGTGCCTGGAGTTACAGGGTTGGAAATGAAAAACTGTTTTTT.